The 14 T cell receptor beta chains listed next were all sequenced from one sample in a study of cytomegalovirus exposure and HLA in healthy donors. 60 Vbeta and 13 Jbeta primers were used in PCR. The data were produced by immunoSEQ multiplex PCR, yet TCRdb's version contains in-frame clones alone and is incomplete. Of around 140,000 clones listed, 79% are singletons. Material for sequencing was PBMCs. Receptor source: a male donor in good health and CMV-seronegative.

The chain combines TRBV19 with TRBJ1-5, with 7 nucleotides matching TRBD1. This CDR3 region has 16 residues. J gave up 0 bases and V 4 bases, and 6 bases lay outside the gene matches. The germline V gene has CDR1 LNHDA and CDR2 SQIVND (reference sequence). This CDR3 is CASSTTGVYSNQPQHF. CDR3 bases: TGTGCCAGTAGTACCACAGGGGTCTATAGCAATCAGCCCCAGCATTTT.

A remark on this clone: The sample holds other DNA sequences that translate to the same CDR3. The V and J genes are TRBV2 and TRBJ1-4; TRBD1 matches 9 bases. The germline CDR1 and CDR2 sequences are SNHLY and FYNNEI. CDR3 size: 14 residues. Trimming removed 6 bases from V and 8 bases from J; junction bases left unmatched: 7. This CDR3 is CASSGTGGAEKLFF. The CDR3, as DNA: TGTGCCAGCAGCGGTACAGGGGGCGCGGAAAAACTGTTTTTT.

The chain combines TRBV7-2 with TRBJ2-3; no clear D. V shed 3 bases and J shed 6 bases, with 7 bases lying between them. The CDR3 sequence is 12 residues long. CDR1 SGHTA and CDR2 FQGNSA come from the germline V gene. CDR3 DNA sequence: TGTGCCAGCAGCTTCGTATCGGATACGCAGTATTTT. It translates to CASSFVSDTQYF.

This clone was seen more than once but under ten times. V and J are TRBV4-1 and TRBJ1-1; TRBD1 aligns across 9 bases. The CDR3 length is 17 residues. Germline V gives CDR1 MGHRA, CDR2 YSYEKL. V shed 4 bases and J 3 bases; nucleotides not matched to a gene: 12. The DNA for the CDR3 is TGCGCCAGCAGCCCCCTGGGACAGGGAAGGGAGGACACTGAAGCTTTCTTT. Translating it yields CASSPLGQGREDTEAFF.

This chain connects TRBV7-9 to TRBJ1-2, with D perhaps TRBD1 (5 bases). The V and J ends lost 2 bases and 3 bases respectively, with 13 bases between them. Germline V gene lookup returns CDR1 SEHNR and CDR2 FQNEAQ (reference sequence). The CDR3 runs 15 residues. CDR3 nucleotide sequence: TGTGCCAGCAGCTTAAGCGAAGGGGACTACTATGGCTACACCTTC. Residues: CASSLSEGDYYGYTF.

The DNA of the CDR3 is TGCAGCGTTGAAGGAGACAATCACGCAAGAGAGACCCAGTACTTC. Protein product: CSVEGDNHARETQYF. V usage is TRBV29-1 and J usage is TRBJ2-5, with D unresolved. Germline-derived CDR1 and CDR2 are SQVTM and ANQGSEA. V lost 1 base to trimming and J lost 4 bases, with 16 bases between them. This CDR3 spans 15 amino acids.

The V and J genes are TRBV6-5 and TRBJ1-1, with D hard to call. The V end was cut by 8 bases, the J end by 0 bases, with 7 bases between. There are 12 residues in the CDR3. Germline V gene sequence: CDR1 MNHEY, CDR2 SVGAGI. This CDR3 reads CASQSLNTEAFF. For the CDR3, the DNA is TGTGCCAGCCAGTCCCTGAACACTGAAGCTTTCTTT.

The chain combines TRBV9 with TRBJ2-7, with 12 positions matching TRBD2. The germline V gene encodes CDR1 SGDLS and CDR2 YYNGEE. This CDR3 contains 16 residues. After removal of 0 bases from V and 6 bases from J, the junction contained 7 bases not matched to a gene. CDR3 nucleotide sequence: TGTGCCAGCAGCGTAGAGACTAGCGGGGGTTACAGCGAGCAGTACTTC. Amino acids: CASSVETSGGYSEQYF.

The gene calls are TRBV4-2 and TRBJ1-3; the D is unclear. CDR3 length equals 14 residues. Germline CDR1 LGHNA, CDR2 YNFKEQ. Trimming pared 0 bases from V and 4 bases from J, leaving 7 bases between. The CDR3 sequence is CASSQENEGNTIYF. CDR3 in DNA: TGTGCCAGCAGCCAAGAGAATGAGGGAAACACCATATATTTT.

This chain uses TRBV7-2 with TRBJ1-1, with 7 bases matching TRBD1. CDR3 length: 13 residues. Germline values: CDR1 SGHTA, CDR2 FQGNSA. The trim removed 4 bases at V and 13 bases at J, leaving 12 bases unmatched. The CDR3 DNA reads as TGTGCCAGCAGCTCAAGACAGGGCGGGGAGGATTTCTTT. This codes for CASSSRQGGEDFF. The full variable domain, rest sourced from reference TRBV7-2 and TRBJ1-1, is GAGVSQSPSNKVTEKGKDVELRCDPISGHTALYWYRQSLGQGLEFLIYFQGNSAPDKSGLPSDRFSAERTGGSVSTLTIQRTQQEDSAVYLCASSSRQGGEDFFGQGTRLTVV.

The chain links TRBV18 to TRBJ2-1; D unresolved. The CDR3 runs to 15 residues. The germline gives CDR1 KGHSH, CDR2 LQKENI. The germline V and J ends were trimmed by 0 bases and 1 base, with 7 bases remaining between them. CDR3 nucleotides: TGTGCCAGCTCACCACCCCCAGGATCCTACAATGAGCAGTTCTTC. This gives the protein CASSPPPGSYNEQFF.

This clone was counted a single time. The chain joins TRBV5-1 to TRBJ2-3; no clear D. V shed 4 bases and J shed 5 bases, with 14 bases lying between them. The CDR3 is made up of 14 amino acids. Per germline, CDR1 SGHRS and CDR2 YFSETQ. Here the CDR3 DNA reads TGCGCCAGCAGCCCCGACCGGGTTCAAGATACGCAGTATTTT. It specifies CASSPDRVQDTQYF.

This chain uses TRBV5-8 with TRBJ2-3; the D gene is possibly TRBD2 (5 bases). This CDR3 contains 13 residues. Germline V gives CDR1 SGHTS, CDR2 YDEGEE. V lost 2 bases and J 6 bases, leaving 10 bases between the germline ends. CDR3 sequence: CASSFGELDTQYF. As DNA, the CDR3 is TGTGCCAGCAGCTTCGGGGAATTGGATACGCAGTATTTT.

V gene TRBV4-1 combines with J gene TRBJ2-5, with no clear D. V dropped 1 base and J dropped 5 bases, with 17 bases sitting between them. The CDR3 covers 16 residues. CDR1 is MGHRA and CDR2 is YSYEKL in the germline V gene. CDR3 loop: CASSQVLAGQAETQYF. Here the CDR3 DNA reads TGCGCCAGCAGCCAAGTTTTAGCCGGCCAAGCGGAGACCCAGTACTTC.